This entry is about one TCR beta chain. The target antigen is unknown. PCR involved 60 Vbeta and 13 Jbeta primers. Produced via immunoSEQ multiplex PCR; TCRdb's table is partial and in-frame only. This table holds some 150,000 clones, around nine tenths found once. CDR1 and CDR2 from the germline V gene are SNHLY and FYNNEI. The CDR3 spans 14 residues. Between the trimmed V and J ends, which lost 5 bases and 5 bases, there was a span of 16 bases. This sample stems from a study of cytomegalovirus exposure and HLA in healthy donors. The study's findings and limits: Evidence from a later analysis indicated that most CMV-associated TCR beta chains looked HLA-restricted. A classifier reportedly called cytomegalovirus status with high sensitivity and specificity.

The TCR comes from a woman aged 25 to 39 in good health and CMV-seronegative. The sample comprised PBMCs. The chain joins TRBV2 to TRBJ2-7; maybe TRBD1 (6 bases). The CDR3 loop is CASSLDTGSNEQYF. DNA of the CDR3: TGTGCCAGCAGTTTAGATACAGGGTCGAACGAGCAGTACTTC.